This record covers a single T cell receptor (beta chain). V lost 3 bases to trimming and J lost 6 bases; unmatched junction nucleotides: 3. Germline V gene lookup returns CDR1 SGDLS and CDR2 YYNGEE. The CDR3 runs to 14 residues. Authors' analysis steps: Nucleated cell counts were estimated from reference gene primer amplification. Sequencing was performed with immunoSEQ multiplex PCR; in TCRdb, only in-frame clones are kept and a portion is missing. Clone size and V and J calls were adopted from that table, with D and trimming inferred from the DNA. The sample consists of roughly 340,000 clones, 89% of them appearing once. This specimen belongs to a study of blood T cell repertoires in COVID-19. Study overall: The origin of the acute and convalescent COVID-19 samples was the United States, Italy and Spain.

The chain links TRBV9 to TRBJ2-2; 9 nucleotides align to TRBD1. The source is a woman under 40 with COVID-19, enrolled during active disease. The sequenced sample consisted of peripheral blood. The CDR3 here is CASSGTGVAGELFF. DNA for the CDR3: TGTGCCAGCAGCGGGACAGGGGTGGCCGGGGAGCTGTTTTTT.